This is a list of T cell receptor beta chains from one sample in a study of post-analysis software for immune sequencing data. TCRdb called the PCR reads again in MiXCR, with one record for every CDR3 protein. Here the sample spans hundreds of thousands of distinct CDR3 sequences, roughly 27% being singletons. Source material: blood. All receptors derive from a girl aged 10 to 17 with multiple sclerosis. CDR3s include the opening cysteine and the closing phenylalanine or tryptophan. The order of the fields is V gene, CDR3 protein.

V: TRBV12-3/TRBV12-4; CDR3: CASSLTGRAPLHF
V: TRBV10-3; CDR3: CAIRGGLGTYNEQFF
V: TRBV4-2; CDR3: CASSRTSGGANEQFF
V: TRBV7-9; CDR3: CASSLDRKLYEQYF
V: TRBV29-1; CDR3: CSVQGSGNQPQHF
V: TRBV10-3; CDR3: CAISPLERPDTQYF
V: TRBV5-1; CDR3: CASSFGDREVSTEAFF
V: TRBV28; CDR3: CASSSDRGLYVLTF
V: TRBV29-1; CDR3: CSVEASGLPDTQYF
V: TRBV27; CDR3: CASSLSQTVQETQYF
V: TRBV19; CDR3: CASSIGTSHQPQHF
V: TRBV11-2; CDR3: CASSPGEFPYEQYF
V: TRBV28; CDR3: CASGRPGQGTLVAKNIQYF
V: TRBV9; CDR3: CASSVGDTSYEQYF
V: TRBV7-2; CDR3: CASSKDRAPCYGYTF
V: TRBV7-8; CDR3: CASSWLPGEKLFF
V: TRBV18; CDR3: CASSQQLYGYTF
V: TRBV7-2; CDR3: CASSLLRQGERKMEETQYF
V: TRBV18; CDR3: CASSPARAVLYGYTF
V: TRBV6-6; CDR3: CASSYSQDEQFF
V: TRBV5-1; CDR3: CASSYGGNYNEQFF
V: TRBV5-6; CDR3: CASSLVGWPGYGYTF
V: TRBV5-5; CDR3: CASSLARTAYEQYF
V: TRBV7-2; CDR3: CAGSLINRGQDTQYF
V: TRBV15; CDR3: CATTGTGGIQYF
V: TRBV20-1; CDR3: CSAREWKTNYGYTF
V: TRBV13; CDR3: CASSLGLTTPYNEQFF
V: TRBV20-1; CDR3: CSARVLSGQYLSYEQYF
V: TRBV6-5; CDR3: CASKLQRALAYNEQFF
V: TRBV10-3; CDR3: CAISDPNRGRGTDTQYF
V: TRBV24-1; CDR3: CATSDLGSTDTQYF
V: TRBV7-2; CDR3: CASSLGGPSTAFF
V: TRBV3-1; CDR3: CASSHAPFGRDGETQYF
V: TRBV6-1; CDR3: CASRRLERRLEQYF
V: TRBV4-3; CDR3: CASSHTSWTRAGTDTQYF
V: TRBV11-3; CDR3: CAGTSRPCQPQHF
V: TRBV18; CDR3: CASSGDQNTEAFF
V: TRBV4-3; CDR3: CASSLGTRYSGANVLTF
V: TRBV7-9; CDR3: CASSSARGQNEKLFF
V: TRBV9; CDR3: CASSVGPTSGGVETQYF
V: TRBV10-3; CDR3: CALGLGRNEQFF
V: TRBV27; CDR3: CASSKGRVNQPQHF
V: TRBV7-9; CDR3: CASSLGSGATAGTEAFF
V: TRBV7-2; CDR3: CASSLAGLVFYEQYF
V: TRBV11-3; CDR3: CASSLGSGGASYNEQLF
V: TRBV7-2; CDR3: CASSSYMFYEQYF
V: TRBV4-1; CDR3: CASSHPREGQYF
V: TRBV20-1; CDR3: CSARDPSGKEYF